The 22 T cell receptor beta chains below all came from one sample that was sequenced in a study of blood T cell repertoires in COVID-19. Method: immunoSEQ multiplex PCR; TCRdb's copy keeps in-frame clones and lacks some. In the table there are approximately 200,000 clones, 70% to 85% of which are singletons. The sequenced sample consisted of PBMCs or T cells enriched from blood (not recorded which). The receptors stem from a man between 60 and 75 years old who had recovered from COVID-19.

This clone was found a few times. The chain carries TRBV4-3 and TRBJ1-5, with D possibly TRBD1 on 5 matching bases. Trimming pared 4 bases from V and 4 bases from J, leaving 11 bases between. Germline loops: CDR1 LGHNA, CDR2 YSLEER. The length of the CDR3 is 14 residues. CDR3 nucleotides: TGCGCCAGCAGCCCGGGCGGGGGAAATCAGCCCCAGCATTTT. Translation gives CASSPGGGNQPQHF.

The chain uses TRBV5-4 and TRBJ2-5; D gene ambiguous. The germline gives CDR1 SGHNT, CDR2 YYREEE (reference sequence). V shed 0 bases and J shed 2 bases, with 11 bases lying between them. CDR3 length: 15 residues. The CDR3 loop reads CASSLDLGRQETQYF. DNA of the CDR3: TGTGCCAGCAGCTTGGATCTGGGCAGACAAGAGACCCAGTACTTC.

V and J are TRBV19 and TRBJ1-1; 10 bases align to TRBD1. The germline gives CDR1 LNHDA, CDR2 SQIVND (reference sequence). The CDR3 covers 14 residues. Trimming took 3 bases from V and 4 from J; bases not matched to a gene: 2. CDR3 sequence reads: CASSIGQGGTEAFF. As DNA, the CDR3 is TGTGCCAGTAGTATTGGACAGGGGGGCACTGAAGCTTTCTTT.

This rearrangement joins TRBV18 to TRBJ2-5, with TRBD1 identical over 10 bases. The germline CDR1 and CDR2 sequences are KGHSH and LQKENI. With 3 bases clipped from V and 2 bases from J, the junction kept 3 bases outside the gene matches. The CDR3 sequence is 15 residues long. CDR3 region: CASSPTGGWQETQYF. The CDR3 nucleotides are TGTGCCAGCTCACCGACAGGGGGCTGGCAAGAGACCCAGTACTTC.

This clone appeared a single time. The chain joins TRBV7-9 to TRBJ2-7, with D possibly matching TRBD1 (6 bases). CDR3 size: 15 residues. V lost 1 base and J 1 base, leaving 11 bases between the germline ends. Germline assignment: CDR1 SEHNR and CDR2 FQNEAQ (reference sequence). The CDR3 DNA follows: TGTGCCAGCAGCTTAGAACCAGGGGCGTCCTACGAGCAGTACTTC. It is translated as CASSLEPGASYEQYF.

The J gene is TRBJ1-5, the V gene TRBV5-6; TRBD1 agrees at 9 bases. Germline V gene lookup returns CDR1 SGHDT and CDR2 YYEEEE. The CDR3 covers 16 residues. Germline trimming cut 1 base from V and 5 bases from J; bases unmatched to any gene: 7. CDR3 DNA sequence: TGTGCCAGCAGCTTGAGGACAGGGGTGGTAGATCAGCCCCAGCATTTT. Translation gives CASSLRTGVVDQPQHF.

This clone occurred once. This chain uses TRBV5-1 with TRBJ1-6, with D possibly being TRBD1 (5 bases). There are 14 residues in the CDR3. V dropped 4 bases and J dropped 7 bases, with 12 bases sitting between them. Germline CDR1 reads SGHRS; CDR2 reads YFSETQ. The CDR3: CASSAGGSNSPLHF. The CDR3 DNA reads as TGCGCCAGCAGCGCCGGGGGTTCAAATTCACCCCTCCACTTT.

The chain combines TRBV3-1 (or the pseudogene TRBV3-2) with TRBJ1-1; D unclear. The germline gives CDR1 LGHDT, CDR2 YNNKEL (reference sequence). The V gene lost 2 bases and the J gene lost 4 bases, with 11 bases spanning the gap. CDR3 length equals 14 residues. CDR3 bases: TGTGCCAGCAGCCAACTCCCCACCGGCACTGAAGCTTTCTTT. Protein: CASSQLPTGTEAFF.

This chain uses TRBV5-1 with TRBJ2-1, with TRBD1 matching over 7 bases. The trim removed 0 bases at V and 2 bases at J, leaving 2 bases unmatched. This CDR3 has 15 amino acids. CDR1 is SGHRS and CDR2 is YFSETQ in the germline V gene. CDR3 DNA sequence: TGCGCCAGCAGCTTGGACAGGGGCCCCTACAATGAGCAGTTCTTC. Its protein product is CASSLDRGPYNEQFF.

The V and J genes are TRBV5-8 and TRBJ2-5, with 8 bases that match TRBD2. V was pared by 4 bases and J by 4 bases, with 9 bases of the junction left unmatched. CDR1 is SGHTS and CDR2 is YDEGEE in the germline V gene. The CDR3 runs to 15 residues. CDR3 nucleotide sequence: TGTGCCAGCAGCCCCGGGAGGGACCAGGCAGAGACCCAGTACTTC. It codes for CASSPGRDQAETQYF.

This clone was seen only once. The chain employs TRBV7-9 and TRBJ1-2; 7 bases are shared with TRBD1. After removal of 8 bases from V and 2 bases from J, the junction contained 11 bases not matched to a gene. Germline lookup yields CDR1 SEHNR and CDR2 FQNEAQ (reference sequence). CDR3 size: 15 residues. The CDR3, as DNA: TGTGCCAGCGGCCGGGACAGCTTGAGGAACTATGGCTACACCTTC. This encodes CASGRDSLRNYGYTF.

The chain employs TRBV7-2 and TRBJ2-5, with 10 bases that match TRBD1. This CDR3 region has 15 residues. The V and J ends lost 5 bases and 5 bases, in that order; junction bases with no gene match: 8. Germline assignment: CDR1 SGHTA and CDR2 FQGNSA. The CDR3 spells CASSRPGQGRETQYF. CDR3 DNA sequence: TGTGCCAGCAGCCGGCCGGGACAGGGGCGGGAGACCCAGTACTTC.

This clone was recorded only once. The chain carries TRBV5-5 and TRBJ1-2; TRBD1 is a possible D gene (5 bases). The CDR3 length is 13 residues. CDR1 is SGHKS and CDR2 is YYEKEE in the germline V gene (reference sequence). Trimming took 0 bases from V and 8 from J, leaving 11 bases between them. CDR3 DNA sequence: TGTGCCAGCAGCTTGGAGGCAGGGAAGGGCTACACCTTC. Amino acids: CASSLEAGKGYTF.

The chain carries TRBV18 and TRBJ2-5; perhaps TRBD1 as D (5 bases). Germline V gene data show CDR1 as KGHSH and CDR2 as LQKENI. V was clipped by 1 base and J by 1 base, with 10 bases between them. The CDR3 has 15 residues. CDR3 nucleotides: TGTGCCAGCTCACCACGGGCAAGGGGCCAAGAGACCCAGTACTTC. As protein: CASSPRARGQETQYF.

The chain has TRBV7-2 and TRBJ2-2; TRBD1 is a possible D gene (5 bases). V lost 1 base and J lost 3, with 12 bases in between. The CDR3 sequence is 16 residues long. Germline V CDR1 and CDR2: SGHTA, FQGNSA. CDR3 loop: CASSLVAGLDTGELFF. The CDR3 bases are TGTGCCAGCAGCTTAGTCGCAGGGTTGGACACCGGGGAGCTGTTTTTT.

This clone was detected only once. The chain links TRBV3-1 (or the pseudogene TRBV3-2) to TRBJ1-2; TRBD1 matches at 10 bases. The CDR3 spans 16 residues. The V and J ends lost 4 bases and 2 bases, in that order; junction bases with no gene match: 7. Germline lookup yields CDR1 LGHDT and CDR2 YNNKEL (reference sequence). The CDR3 sequence: CASSRRGQGENYGYTF. CDR3 nucleotide sequence: TGTGCCAGCAGCCGGCGCGGACAGGGGGAGAACTATGGCTACACCTTC.

The rearrangement joins TRBV7-8 to TRBJ2-1; D is possibly TRBD2 (5 bases). Germline V gene lookup returns CDR1 SGHVS and CDR2 FQNEAQ. V shed 5 bases and J shed 6 bases, with 17 bases lying between them. The CDR3 is 15 amino acids. CDR3 amino acids: CASSPRIQGGNEQFF. Written as DNA, the CDR3 is TGTGCCAGCAGCCCTCGTATCCAAGGAGGCAATGAGCAGTTCTTC.

A few counts support this clone. The rearrangement links TRBV7-9 to TRBJ2-7; TRBD1 matches at 10 bases. Germline V CDR1 and CDR2: SEHNR, FQNEAQ (reference sequence). The length of the CDR3 is 14 residues. J was trimmed by 3 bases and V by 1 base; bases with no gene match: 0. This CDR3 reads CASSLGDRGYEQYF. For the CDR3, the DNA is TGTGCCAGCAGCTTAGGGGACAGGGGCTACGAGCAGTACTTC.

The J gene is TRBJ1-2, the V gene TRBV7-2, with TRBD1 identical over 9 bases. Germline trimming cut 5 bases from V and 1 base from J; bases unmatched to any gene: 2. Germline assignment: CDR1 SGHTA and CDR2 FQGNSA. This CDR3 region has 14 residues. The CDR3: CASSKDRGNYGYTF. CDR3 in DNA: TGTGCCAGCAGCAAGGACAGGGGTAACTATGGCTACACCTTC.

The chain couples TRBV11-2 to TRBJ1-3; D ambiguous. CDR1 and CDR2 from the germline V gene are SGHAT and FQNNGV. The CDR3 has 16 residues. V gave up 5 bases and J gave up 2 bases, with 16 bases separating them. The DNA of the CDR3 is TGTGCCAGCAGCCCACTAAGTGGTGTAACTGGAAACACCATATATTTT. Translating gives CASSPLSGVTGNTIYF.

The chain has TRBV6-1 and TRBJ1-5, with D uncertain. Germline lookup yields CDR1 MNHNS and CDR2 SASEGT. CDR3 length: 12 residues. V dropped 2 bases and J dropped 9 bases, with 8 bases sitting between them. The CDR3 protein is CASSEISGPQHF. The CDR3, as DNA: TGTGCCAGCAGTGAAATTTCGGGGCCCCAGCATTTT.

This clone was found many times. The gene calls are TRBV7-9 and TRBJ2-3, with TRBD2 matching over 9 bases. V lost 5 bases, J lost 3 bases, and 12 bases stayed unmatched. Germline V lookup: CDR1 SEHNR, CDR2 FQNEAQ (reference sequence). The CDR3 extends over 17 amino acids. CDR3 protein: CASSALTGRGGTDTQYF. The CDR3 DNA sequence: TGTGCCAGCAGCGCCCTCACAGGGCGGGGGGGGACAGATACGCAGTATTTT.